This T cell receptor (beta chain) came from a study of Graves' ophthalmopathy and Graves' hyperthyroidism. For repertoire sequencing, the TCR beta CDR3 regions were amplified from RNA transcripts. Second-round multiplex PCR came after first-round RT-PCR with HTBI primers. TCRdb used MiXCR to reprocess the multiplex PCR reads, holding one entry per CDR3 protein. The table lists roughly 400,000 distinct CDR3 sequences, about 18% of them singletons. Trimming stripped 2 bases from V and 2 bases from J, with 6 bases between. CDR1 is ENHRY and CDR2 is SYGVKD in the germline V gene. The CDR3 length is 13 residues.

The chain recombines TRBV10-3 with TRBJ1-2; tentatively, D is TRBD1 (5 bases). The source of this sequence is an adult woman with stable Graves' hyperthyroidism. Sequencing was done on a sample of peripheral blood. The DNA for the CDR3 is TGTGCCATCAGTGAGAAGGGGAACTATGGCTACACCTTC. Translation gives CAISEKGNYGYTF.